This T cell receptor (beta chain) was found in a study of regulatory T cells in long-lasting Graves disease. The time point is: newly diagnosed GD, antithyroid drugs for less than 3 months. RNA from PBMCs was the source of the TCR library. This clonotype was counted ten times or more. The CDR3 runs 16 residues. The germline V and J ends were trimmed by 1 base and 0 bases, with 12 bases remaining between them. Per the germline V gene, CDR1 is MNHEY and CDR2 is SVGEGT. Building the TCR beta libraries relied on iRepertoire HTBI primers, and CDR3 regions underwent Arm-PCR. From the multiplex PCR reads, TCRdb called clonotypes with MiXCR, one entry per CDR3 protein. The sample shows 250,000 or so distinct CDR3 sequences, under 20% of them seen only once. The same sample was also used in a study of T cells in Graves' hyperthyroidism and ophthalmopathy. That work adds: When the TCR CDR3 underwent first-round RT-PCR, the HTBI primer set was used. Ophthalmopathy and stable hyperthyroidism were separated by a 13 V-J model.

This chain links TRBV6-2 or TRBV6-3 with TRBJ1-2; no reliable D call. This TCR was sampled from a young woman with Graves disease. This material consisted of peripheral blood mononuclear cells (PBMCs), taken at new diagnosis, from a patient treated with antithyroid drugs. The CDR3 loop reads CASSYYPERANYGYTF. CDR3 nucleotide sequence: TGTGCCAGCAGTTACTATCCCGAACGGGCTAACTATGGCTACACCTTC.